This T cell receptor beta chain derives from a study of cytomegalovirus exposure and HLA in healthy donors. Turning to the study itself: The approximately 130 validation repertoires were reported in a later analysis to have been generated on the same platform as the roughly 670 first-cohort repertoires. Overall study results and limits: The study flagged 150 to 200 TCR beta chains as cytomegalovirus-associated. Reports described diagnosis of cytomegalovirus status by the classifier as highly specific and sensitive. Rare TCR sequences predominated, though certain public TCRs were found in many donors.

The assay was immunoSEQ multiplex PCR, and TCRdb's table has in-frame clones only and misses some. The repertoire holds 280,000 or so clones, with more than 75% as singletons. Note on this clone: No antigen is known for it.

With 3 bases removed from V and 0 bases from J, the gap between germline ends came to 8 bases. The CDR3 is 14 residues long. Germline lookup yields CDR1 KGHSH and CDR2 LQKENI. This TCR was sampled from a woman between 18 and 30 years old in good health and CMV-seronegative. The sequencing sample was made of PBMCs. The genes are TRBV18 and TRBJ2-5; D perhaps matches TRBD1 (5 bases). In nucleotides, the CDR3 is TGTGCCAGCTCACCGACAGACTACCAAGAGACCCAGTACTTC. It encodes CASSPTDYQETQYF.